These 24 T cell receptor beta chains were sequenced from one sample in a study of blood T cell repertoires in COVID-19. Generated by immunoSEQ multiplex PCR, the TCRdb table keeps only in-frame clones and is missing some. The sample yields around 110,000 clones, roughly 83% seen once. Sequenced: peripheral blood. The receptors originated from a man aged 30-40 years with acute or convalescent COVID-19.

V usage is TRBV2 and J usage is TRBJ1-1; D unclear. Germline V gene data show CDR1 as SNHLY and CDR2 as FYNNEI. The CDR3 loop spans 11 amino acids. Trimming pared 5 bases from V and 3 bases from J, leaving 4 bases between. In DNA form, the CDR3 reads TGTGCCAGCAGTCCCGACACTGAAGCTTTCTTT. Its translation: CASSPDTEAFF.

This clone was observed a handful of times. The chain employs TRBV10-3 and TRBJ1-1, with TRBD1 matching 8 bases. J lost 3 bases, V lost 0 bases, and 9 bases had no gene match. Germline V gives CDR1 ENHRY, CDR2 SYGVKD. There are 17 residues in the CDR3. CDR3 region: CAISESAQGAEDTEAFF. DNA of the CDR3: TGTGCCATCAGTGAGTCGGCCCAGGGGGCAGAGGACACTGAAGCTTTCTTT.

The chain's CDR3 is CASSFGSGRRTDTQYF. CDR3 DNA: TGCGCCAGCAGCTTCGGTAGCGGGAGGCGCACAGATACGCAGTATTTT. The rearrangement joins TRBV5-1 to TRBJ2-3; the match to TRBD2 covers 10 bases. With V trimmed by 2 bases and J by 1 base, 4 bases remained unmatched. The CDR3 spans 16 residues. Germline V CDR1 and CDR2: SGHRS, YFSETQ.

The chain carries TRBV27 and TRBJ1-1; 8 bases line up with TRBD1. V trimming: 6 bases; J trimming: 7 bases; junction bases outside the gene matches: 13. The length of the CDR3 is 15 residues. Germline V gene sequence: CDR1 MNHEY, CDR2 SMNVEV (reference sequence). The CDR3 DNA reads TGTGCCAGCAGGGCCCGGGACAGGCCTCCTAGTGAAGCTTTCTTT. It specifies CASRARDRPPSEAFF.

This clone was counted between two and nine times. The CDR3 sequence is CASSPRGGRGEQFF. CDR3 nucleotides: TGTGCCAGCAGCCCCCGGGGAGGTAGGGGTGAGCAGTTCTTC. V usage is TRBV7-9 and J usage is TRBJ2-1; the D gene is possibly TRBD2 (6 bases). The ends were cut back, 5 bases at V and 9 bases at J, with 17 bases in the middle. CDR1 is SEHNR, CDR2 FQNEAQ, per germline (reference sequence). CDR3 length: 14 amino acids.

On this clone: This CDR3 is also generated by other DNA sequences in the sample. The chain couples TRBV25-1 to TRBJ2-3; 10 bases align to TRBD2. In germline, CDR1 is MGHDK, CDR2 SYGVNS. The CDR3 runs to 16 residues. J was trimmed by 0 bases and V by 5 bases; bases with no gene match: 5. CDR3 sequence: CASSPGLALSTDTQYF. In DNA, the CDR3 is TGTGCCAGCAGTCCGGGACTAGCGTTAAGCACAGATACGCAGTATTTT. Full variable domain (outside the CDR3, taken from reference TRBV25-1 and TRBJ2-3): EADIYQTPRYLVIGTGKKITLECSQTMGHDKMYWYQQDPGMELHLIHYSYGVNSTEKGDLSSESTVSRIRTEHFPLTLESARPSHTSQYLCASSPGLALSTDTQYFGPGTRLTVL.

The chain combines TRBV7-2 with TRBJ2-1; perhaps TRBD2 as D (5 bases). This CDR3 region has 15 residues. Germline loops: CDR1 SGHTA, CDR2 FQGNSA. V lost 1 base to trimming and J lost 4 bases, with 11 bases between them. The CDR3 spells CASSLDPGVYNEQFF. Here the CDR3 DNA reads TGTGCCAGCAGCTTAGACCCCGGGGTTTACAATGAGCAGTTCTTC.

The chain carries TRBV7-9 and TRBJ1-2; the D gene is possibly TRBD1 (5 bases). Deletions cut 5 bases from V and 5 bases from J, with 18 bases between. Germline lookup yields CDR1 SEHNR and CDR2 FQNEAQ (reference sequence). The CDR3 contains 15 residues. Here the CDR3 DNA reads TGTGCCAGCAGCCCGAACTGGGCCAGGGATTATGGCTACACCTTC. Translating it yields CASSPNWARDYGYTF.

J is TRBJ2-5 and V is TRBV6-5; D is ambiguous. This CDR3 region has 12 residues. Trimming took 6 bases from V and 5 from J, leaving 10 bases between them. CDR1 is MNHEY, CDR2 SVGAGI, per germline. CDR3 nucleotides: TGTGCCAGCAGCGATTTCGGGGAGACCCAGTACTTC. Residues: CASSDFGETQYF.

The chain employs TRBV7-2 and TRBJ1-1; TRBD1 matches at 7 bases. From germline, CDR1 is SGHTA and CDR2 FQGNSA. This CDR3 contains 15 residues. V gave up 4 bases and J gave up 6 bases; unmatched junction bases: 11. The CDR3 DNA is TGTGCCAGCAGCTCCATCCCGACAGGGTTGGCTGAAGCTTTCTTT. This gives the protein CASSSIPTGLAEAFF.

This clone was seen only once. The chain is built from TRBV18 and TRBJ2-7, with 9 bases identical to TRBD1. V gave up 3 bases and J gave up 4 bases; unmatched junction bases: 4. CDR3 length: 14 residues. Germline loops: CDR1 KGHSH, CDR2 LQKENI. This chain's CDR3 is CASSPMTGGYEQYV. The DNA of the CDR3 is TGTGCCAGCTCACCGATGACAGGGGGGTACGAGCAGTACGTC.

V and J are TRBV29-1 and TRBJ1-1; D uncertain. From germline, CDR1 is SQVTM and CDR2 ANQGSEA. The V gene lost 6 bases and the J gene lost 0 bases, with 8 bases spanning the gap. This CDR3 has 12 residues. CDR3 sequence: CSVSSMNTEAFF. CDR3 coding DNA: TGCAGCGTAAGTAGCATGAACACTGAAGCTTTCTTT.

The V and J genes are TRBV4-1 and TRBJ1-5; tentatively, D is TRBD1 (6 bases). This CDR3 has 16 amino acids. V gave up 0 bases and J gave up 0 bases, with 9 bases separating them. Germline lookup yields CDR1 MGHRA and CDR2 YSYEKL. DNA for the CDR3: TGCGCCAGCAGCCAAGATATCAGGGGTAGCAATCAGCCCCAGCATTTT. This sequence encodes CASSQDIRGSNQPQHF.

As DNA, the CDR3 is TGTGCCACCAGCAGAGATACTAGCGGGGGGGCTTTGAATGAGCAGTTCTTC. Encoded protein: CATSRDTSGGALNEQFF. The chain uses TRBV15 and TRBJ2-1; 13 nucleotides line up with TRBD2. Germline CDR1 reads LNHNV; CDR2 reads YYDKDF (reference sequence). J gave up 7 bases and V 0 bases, and 6 bases lay outside the gene matches. This CDR3 is built from 17 residues.

The V gene is TRBV5-5, the J gene TRBJ1-1; D gene unclear. Germline V lookup: CDR1 SGHKS, CDR2 YYEKEE (reference sequence). The CDR3 has 13 amino acids. Deletions cut 1 base from V and 4 bases from J, with 8 bases between. The CDR3 nucleotides read TGTGCCAGCAGCTTGCCGGGTGGCACTGAAGCTTTCTTT. The encoded protein is CASSLPGGTEAFF.

V and J are TRBV5-6 and TRBJ1-1, with 7 bases that match TRBD1. This CDR3 is built from 16 residues. From germline, CDR1 is SGHDT and CDR2 YYEEEE. The V segment lost 0 bases and the J segment 0 bases; nucleotides outside the gene matches: 5. CDR3 in amino acids: CASSLVGTAMNTEAFF. CDR3 coding DNA: TGTGCCAGCAGCTTGGTTGGGACAGCTATGAACACTGAAGCTTTCTTT.

This clone was seen more than once but under ten times. This sample includes further DNA sequences coding for the same CDR3. The chain uses TRBV20-1 and TRBJ2-1, with TRBD2 matching 10 bases. Germline CDR1 is DFQATT and CDR2 is SNEGSKA (reference sequence). This CDR3 is built from 14 residues. The V and J ends lost 3 bases and 6 bases, in that order; junction bases with no gene match: 5. DNA of the CDR3: TGCAGTGCTAGTCGGCTAGCGGGGGTCAATGAGCAGTTCTTC. As protein: CSASRLAGVNEQFF.

This rearrangement joins TRBV10-3 to TRBJ2-1, with 9 bases identical to TRBD2. V shed 0 bases, J shed 8 bases, and the junction held 5 bases outside the gene matches. The CDR3 loop spans 15 amino acids. Germline CDR1 reads ENHRY; CDR2 reads SYGVKD. CDR3 sequence reads: CAISESQIAGDEQFF. For the CDR3, the DNA is TGTGCCATCAGTGAGTCTCAAATAGCGGGAGATGAGCAGTTCTTC.

CDR3 nucleotide sequence: TGTGCCAGCAGCCGACAGGGGCGGGAGCTGTTTTTT. As protein: CASSRQGRELFF. This chain joins TRBV12-3 or TRBV12-4 and TRBJ2-2; 8 bases are a match to TRBD1. The junction had 3 bases not matched to a gene; V was cut back by 6 bases and J by 9 bases. The CDR3 covers 12 residues.

The chain couples TRBV6-5 to TRBJ1-5, with D possibly matching TRBD1 (5 bases). Trimming stripped 4 bases from V and 4 bases from J, with 8 bases between. The CDR3 contains 13 residues. The germline V gene encodes CDR1 MNHEY and CDR2 SVGAGI. CDR3 amino acids: CASSSAGNQPQHF. DNA of the CDR3: TGTGCCAGCAGTTCAGCAGGGAATCAGCCCCAGCATTTT.

This chain links TRBV5-1 with TRBJ2-1, with 14 bases fitting TRBD2. Germline trimming cut 2 bases from V and 7 bases from J; bases unmatched to any gene: 8. Per germline, CDR1 SGHRS and CDR2 YFSETQ. The length of the CDR3 is 17 residues. CDR3: CASSFIPGLAGGNEQFF. DNA of the CDR3: TGCGCCAGCAGCTTCATCCCCGGACTAGCGGGGGGAAATGAGCAGTTCTTC.

V gene TRBV5-1 combines with J gene TRBJ1-3, with TRBD1 as a possible D gene (5 bases). Germline V gives CDR1 SGHRS, CDR2 YFSETQ. V dropped 4 bases and J dropped 0 bases, with 5 bases sitting between them. This CDR3 comprises 13 residues. The CDR3 DNA sequence: TGCGCCAGCAGCCAGGGCTCTGGAAACACCATATATTTT. Translation gives CASSQGSGNTIYF.

The chain combines TRBV19 with TRBJ1-3, with unresolved D. Looked up from germline, CDR1 is LNHDA and CDR2 is SQIVND (reference sequence). Trimming pared 4 bases from V and 5 bases from J, leaving 15 bases between. There are 15 residues in the CDR3. The CDR3: CASSKPGNQRNTIYF. As DNA, the CDR3 is TGTGCCAGTAGTAAGCCCGGGAATCAAAGAAACACCATATATTTT. The whole variable domain, remainder taken from reference TRBV19 and TRBJ1-3, is DGGITQSPKYLFRKEGQNVTLSCEQNLNHDAMYWYRQDPGQGLRLIYYSQIVNDFQKGDIAEGYSVSREKKESFPLTVTSAQKNPTAFYLCASSKPGNQRNTIYFGEGSWLTVV.

V usage is TRBV7-3 and J usage is TRBJ1-2, with 10 bases that match TRBD1. The CDR3 consists of 14 residues. Germline lookup yields CDR1 SGHTA and CDR2 FQGTGA. Trimming removed 5 bases from V and 8 bases from J; junction bases left unmatched: 8. The CDR3 sequence is CASSPRQGAGGYTF. The CDR3 nucleotides read TGTGCCAGCAGCCCACGACAGGGGGCAGGGGGCTACACCTTC.